Sequencing of this TCR beta chain was carried out in a study of beta chain features in type 1 diabetes. The V end was cut by 2 bases, the J end by 2 bases, with 10 bases between. This CDR3 region has 15 residues. The V gene's germline CDR1 is MNHEY and CDR2 SVGAGI. The entirety of the isolated RNA underwent reverse transcription, so expressed TCRB transcripts were sequenced. Roughly 3.5 million reads per sample on average were obtained from naive, central memory and regulatory T cell samples. The assay was immunoSEQ multiplex PCR, and TCRdb's table has in-frame clones only and misses some. In the table there are some 410,000 clones, 11% of which are singletons. Populations obtained by sorting all exceeded 95% purity.

The specimen sequenced was naive CD4+ T cells from blood. The TCR comes from a woman aged 18-30 years in good health. The gene calls are TRBV6-5 and TRBJ1-5; D is perhaps TRBD1 (5 bases). CDR3 DNA: TGTGCCAGCAGTTACGGGGCAATCGGCAATCAGCCCCAGCATTTT. As protein: CASSYGAIGNQPQHF.